This passage covers 24 T cell receptor beta chains from one sample sequenced in a study of T cell responses to AZD1222 COVID-19 vaccine. The method was immunoSEQ multiplex PCR; TCRdb's version includes in-frame clones alone and lacks a portion of them. The table has some 110,000 clones, roughly 93% seen once; the top ten hold around 1.6%. The sequencing used peripheral blood, collected 28 days after the second AZD1222 dose. The receptors stem from an adult who received the AZD1222 COVID-19 vaccine.

This sequence joins TRBV11-2 and TRBJ1-2; tentatively, D is TRBD1 (6 bases). V was clipped by 4 bases and J by 5 bases, with 11 bases between them. The CDR3 totals 13 residues. Germline V gene data show CDR1 as SGHAT and CDR2 as FQNNGV. The CDR3 region is CASSSGTPYGYTF. In DNA, the CDR3 is TGTGCCAGCAGCTCCGGGACACCTTATGGCTACACCTTC.

The gene calls are TRBV11-1 and TRBJ2-1; D tentatively reads TRBD1 or TRBD2 (5 bases each). Germline CDR1 and CDR2: SGHAT and FQDESV (reference sequence). The CDR3 contains 14 residues. Trimming removed 3 bases from V and 6 bases from J, with 12 bases in between. CDR3 sequence: CASSFGGGVNEQFF. The CDR3 DNA is TGTGCCAGCAGCTTTGGTGGGGGTGTCAATGAGCAGTTCTTC.

This chain joins TRBV4-2 and TRBJ2-2; no clear D gene. Germline CDR1 is LGHNA and CDR2 is YNFKEQ. The CDR3 loop spans 16 amino acids. V was clipped by 4 bases and J by 2 bases, with 14 bases between them. In DNA form, the CDR3 reads TGTGCCAGCAGCCTTAAACCTGGCACCAACACCGGGGAGCTGTTTTTT. It encodes CASSLKPGTNTGELFF.

The chain links TRBV5-8 to TRBJ1-4; no firm D call. The CDR3 runs 14 residues. CDR1 is SGHTS, CDR2 YDEGEE, per germline. V was clipped by 0 bases and J by 8 bases, with 11 bases between them. The CDR3 DNA is TGTGCCAGCAGCTTGGAGGCAGGAGGAGAAAAACTGTTTTTT. Residues: CASSLEAGGEKLFF.

The CDR3 DNA sequence: TGTGCCAGCAGTCAAGGAGGGGATACCAATCAGCCCCAGCATTTT. Its translation is CASSQGGDTNQPQHF. V is TRBV28 and J is TRBJ1-5, with D possibly being TRBD1 (5 bases). V was cut by 5 bases and J by 3 bases, with 14 bases left in between. The germline V gene has CDR1 MDHEN and CDR2 SYDVKM. The CDR3 length is 15 residues.

J is TRBJ2-7 and V is TRBV5-4; 11 nucleotides line up with TRBD2. This CDR3 spans 14 amino acids. Germline-derived CDR1 and CDR2 are SGHNT and YYREEE (reference sequence). Trimming at V came to 4 bases and at J to 7 bases, leaving 7 bases not matched to a gene. The CDR3 sequence is CASSLSGRASEQYF. The DNA for the CDR3 is TGTGCCAGCAGCCTTAGCGGGAGGGCATCGGAGCAGTACTTC.

V is TRBV9 and J is TRBJ2-1; 8 nucleotides agree with TRBD2. J lost 4 bases, V lost 3 bases, and 6 bases had no gene match. The CDR3 runs to 15 residues. Germline values: CDR1 SGDLS, CDR2 YYNGEE. CDR3 in amino acids: CASSAIAGLYNEQFF. The DNA for the CDR3 is TGTGCCAGCAGCGCGATAGCGGGGCTGTACAATGAGCAGTTCTTC. Drawing the rest from reference TRBV9 and TRBJ2-1, the complete variable domain is DSGVTQTPKHLITATGQRVTLRCSPRSGDLSVYWYQQSLDQGLQFLIQYYNGEERAKGNILERFSAQQFPDLHSELNLSSLELGDSALYFCASSAIAGLYNEQFFGPGTRLTVL.

V and J are TRBV30 and TRBJ2-7; tentatively, D is TRBD1 or TRBD2 (5 bases each). Germline V gives CDR1 GTSNPN, CDR2 SVGIG (reference sequence). Trimming left V 0 bases short and J 3 bases short, with 12 bases between. The CDR3 totals 14 residues. CDR3 residues: CAWSVGHGGYEQYF. The CDR3 bases are TGTGCCTGGAGTGTAGGGCATGGGGGCTACGAGCAGTACTTC.

The V and J genes are TRBV5-5 and TRBJ1-5, with a weak D call TRBD1 (5 bases). The length of the CDR3 is 14 residues. The ends were cut back, 4 bases at V and 3 bases at J, with 11 bases in the middle. CDR1 is SGHKS, CDR2 YYEKEE, per germline (reference sequence). The CDR3, as DNA: TGTGCCAGCAGCGACAGAGGGATCAATCAGCCCCAGCATTTT. Translating gives CASSDRGINQPQHF.

The chain combines TRBV19 with TRBJ1-5, with D maybe TRBD1 (5 bases). The germline V gene has CDR1 LNHDA and CDR2 SQIVND (reference sequence). Trimming removed 5 bases at V and 2 bases at J, with 7 bases between. The CDR3 length is 13 residues. This CDR3 is CASSQGGNQPQHF. Here the CDR3 DNA reads TGTGCCAGTAGTCAGGGAGGCAATCAGCCCCAGCATTTT.

The genes are TRBV4-1 and TRBJ2-1, with 12 bases that match TRBD2. The CDR3 sequence is 15 residues long. V trimming: 1 base; J trimming: 8 bases; junction bases outside the gene matches: 3. Germline V gene lookup returns CDR1 MGHRA and CDR2 YSYEKL. Here the CDR3 DNA reads TGCGCCAGCAGCCAAGGGACTAGCGGGATTCATGAGCAGTTCTTC. Protein product: CASSQGTSGIHEQFF.

The chain recombines TRBV6-5 with TRBJ1-2, with 8 bases aligning to TRBD1. Germline V lookup: CDR1 MNHEY, CDR2 SVGAGI. The J segment lost 4 bases and the V segment lost 0 bases, leaving 7 bases of the junction unmatched. The CDR3 covers 16 residues. The CDR3 protein is CASSYSTGDLGYGYTF. CDR3 DNA: TGTGCCAGCAGTTACTCGACAGGGGACTTGGGCTATGGCTACACCTTC.

The chain recombines TRBV19 with TRBJ2-7; weak D call: TRBD2 (5 bases). Germline V gene sequence: CDR1 LNHDA, CDR2 SQIVND (reference sequence). Trimming shortened V by 11 bases and J by 4 bases, and 18 bases separated the two germline ends. This CDR3 region has 13 residues. CDR3 sequence: CASSRELQYEQYF. In DNA, the CDR3 is TGTGCCTCCTCAAGGGAGCTCCAATACGAGCAGTACTTC.

V gene TRBV4-1 combines with J gene TRBJ1-1; unclear D gene. The CDR3 covers 15 residues. Germline V gene data show CDR1 as MGHRA and CDR2 as YSYEKL. The V end lost 0 bases, the J end lost 1 base, and 9 bases lay between the germline ends. The CDR3 DNA reads as TGCGCCAGCAGCCAAGATGGCGGGGAGAACACTGAAGCTTTCTTT. Its protein product is CASSQDGGENTEAFF.

The genes are TRBV20-1 and TRBJ1-4; D is perhaps TRBD1 (6 bases). CDR1 and CDR2 from the germline V gene are DFQATT and SNEGSKA (reference sequence). V dropped 3 bases and J dropped 8 bases, with 13 bases sitting between them. The CDR3 runs to 13 residues. CDR3 amino acids: CSASLRTVEKLFF. Written as DNA, the CDR3 is TGCAGTGCTAGTTTAAGGACAGTAGAAAAACTGTTTTTT.

V and J are TRBV6-4 and TRBJ1-1, with no clear D. Trimming pared 2 bases from V and 2 bases from J, leaving 9 bases between. The CDR3 has 14 residues. The germline V gene has CDR1 MRHNA and CDR2 SNTAGT. In DNA, the CDR3 is TGTGCCAGCAGTGACGGGCAGGATAACACTGAAGCTTTCTTT. It codes for CASSDGQDNTEAFF.

The rearrangement joins TRBV7-3 to TRBJ1-6; 8 bases are shared with TRBD1. This CDR3 comprises 15 residues. CDR1 is SGHTA, CDR2 FQGTGA, per germline. V dropped 2 bases and J dropped 5; count of bases not matched to a gene: 2. This chain's CDR3 is CASSLAGGDNSPLHF. In nucleotides, the CDR3 is TGTGCCAGCAGCTTAGCAGGGGGCGATAATTCACCCCTCCACTTT.

V and J are TRBV7-9 and TRBJ2-7; 12 nucleotides line up with TRBD2. The CDR3 is 15 residues long. Germline V gene lookup returns CDR1 SEHNR and CDR2 FQNEAQ (reference sequence). Trimming at V came to 0 bases and at J to 6 bases, leaving 3 bases not matched to a gene. CDR3 bases: TGTGCCAGCAGCTTAGCGTCTAGCGGGAGGGTCGAGCAGTACTTC. Translating it yields CASSLASSGRVEQYF.

The J gene is TRBJ2-3, the V gene TRBV6-5; 7 bases are a match to TRBD1. CDR3 length equals 12 residues. The germline V gene encodes CDR1 MNHEY and CDR2 SVGAGI. The V segment lost 0 bases and the J segment 9 bases; nucleotides outside the gene matches: 0. CDR3 DNA sequence: TGTGCCAGCAGTTACTCGACAGGGACGCAGTATTTT. Translating it yields CASSYSTGTQYF.

This clone was seen more than once but under ten times. The chain uses TRBV15 and TRBJ1-5; D might be TRBD1 (6 bases). Germline V gives CDR1 LNHNV, CDR2 YYDKDF (reference sequence). V was shortened by 5 bases and J by 1 base, with 12 bases between the two germline ends. The CDR3 has 15 residues. Here the CDR3 reads CATSPKGGSNQPQHF. CDR3 coding DNA: TGTGCCACCAGCCCCAAGGGGGGAAGCAATCAGCCCCAGCATTTT.

This chain links TRBV6-5 with TRBJ1-1; weak D call: TRBD1 (6 bases). This CDR3 spans 15 amino acids. Trimming took 2 bases from V and 1 from J, leaving 11 bases between them. Looked up from germline, CDR1 is MNHEY and CDR2 is SVGAGI. The CDR3 region is CASSYLGGTNTEAFF. The CDR3 nucleotides are TGTGCCAGCAGTTACCTGGGGGGCACGAACACTGAAGCTTTCTTT.

The rearrangement joins TRBV6-1 to TRBJ2-7, with 7 positions matching TRBD2. Germline values: CDR1 MNHNS, CDR2 SASEGT. This CDR3 is 16 amino acids long. Losses at the gene ends were 4 bases for V and 7 bases for J; bases not matched to a gene: 16. This CDR3 is CASSAVAGLPTGEQYF. CDR3 sequence (DNA): TGTGCCAGCAGTGCCGTAGCGGGCCTACCTACCGGGGAGCAGTACTTC.

This chain links TRBV29-1 with TRBJ2-3; D is undetermined. This CDR3 is 12 amino acids long. Trimming shortened V by 7 bases and J by 0 bases, and 8 bases separated the two germline ends. Germline assignment: CDR1 SQVTM and CDR2 ANQGSEA. The CDR3 DNA reads as TGCAGCGCCCAGAGCAGCACAGATACGCAGTATTTT. Its translation: CSAQSSTDTQYF.

CDR3 protein: CAWSVNTGELFF. The DNA of the CDR3 is TGTGCCTGGAGCGTGAACACCGGGGAGCTGTTTTTT. This chain links TRBV30 with TRBJ2-2; D gene uncertain. The length of the CDR3 is 12 residues. Germline V gene data show CDR1 as GTSNPN and CDR2 as SVGIG (reference sequence). V gave up 3 bases and J gave up 1 base, with 3 bases separating them.